This T cell receptor (beta chain) stems from a study of Ad26.COV2.S vaccination and SARS-CoV-2 variants. The overall study: The vaccine Ad26.COV2.S was put into the muscle once, or twice with 56 days between.

The repertoire was sequenced with immunoSEQ multiplex PCR; TCRdb's copy has only in-frame clones and lacks some. Here the sample spans around 300,000 clones, about 85% being singletons. The CDR3 loop spans 15 amino acids. Germline V gene data show CDR1 as MNHEY and CDR2 as SVGAGI. Losses at the gene ends were 2 bases for V and 5 bases for J; bases not matched to a gene: 2. Treatment specified: about 20 received Ad26.COV2.S at low or high dose, single or two shots; 5 received placebo; per-sample allocation not given. At day 63 after the first vaccine or placebo injection, samples were drawn. This person who donated was an adult of 18-55 years in Boston. Study results and limitations: It was vaccine recipients, not placebo recipients, who had the higher spike-specific TCR breadth.

Worth noting for this clone: Its specificity is unknown.

This TCR was recovered from a person aged 18 to 65 who received the Ad26.COV2.S COVID-19 vaccine or a placebo. The specimen comprised peripheral blood, sampled in a trial of Ad26.COV2.S vaccine versus placebo. The genes are TRBV6-5 and TRBJ2-1; 11 nucleotides align to TRBD1. CDR3 loop: CASSYGTGGDNEQFF. As DNA, the CDR3 is TGTGCCAGCAGTTACGGGACAGGGGGTGACAATGAGCAGTTCTTC.